A single sample gave rise to the 19 T cell receptor beta chains below, sequenced in a study of glioma-infiltrating T cells after dendritic cell vaccination. Here immunoSEQ multiplex PCR was the method, and the copy in TCRdb shows in-frame clones only, minus some. This sample yields roughly 83,000 clones, of which 85% to 90% are seen a single time; roughly 14% belongs to the top ten. The sample in question was blood, obtained before dendritic cell vaccination. The receptors were gathered from a human donor with glioblastoma.

With respect to this clone: Other DNA sequences within the sample encode an identical CDR3. The V call is TRBV28, the J call TRBJ2-1; 7 bases are a match to TRBD2. The CDR3 length is 14 residues. Germline CDR1 is MDHEN and CDR2 is SYDVKM. Trimming removed 5 bases from V and 7 bases from J; junction bases left unmatched: 8. CDR3 loop: CASSLGLAVNEQFF. CDR3 nucleotides: TGTGCCAGCAGTCTAGGGCTAGCGGTTAATGAGCAGTTCTTC.

The V and J genes are TRBV7-8 and TRBJ2-5, with D perhaps TRBD2 (5 bases). Per germline, CDR1 SGHVS and CDR2 FQNEAQ. The CDR3 is 11 residues long. V was shortened by 7 bases and J by 5 bases, with 8 bases between the two germline ends. CDR3 residues: CASKDSETQYF. In DNA, the CDR3 is TGTGCCAGCAAGGACTCGGAGACCCAGTACTTC. The entire variable domain, with the rest obtained from reference TRBV7-8 and TRBJ2-5, is as follows: GAGVSQSPRYKVAKRGQDVALRCDPISGHVSLFWYQQALGQGPEFLTYFQNEAQLDKSGLPSDRFFAERPEGSVSTLKIQRTQQEDSAVYLCASKDSETQYFGPGTRLLVL.

This clone was observed a few times. The chain carries TRBV28 and TRBJ1-2; the match to TRBD1 covers 11 bases. Trimming took 6 bases from V and 1 from J; bases not matched to a gene: 13. Germline loops: CDR1 MDHEN, CDR2 SYDVKM. CDR3 length equals 18 residues. The CDR3 loop is CASRVSIGTGGVNYGYTF. The CDR3 coding sequence is TGTGCCAGCAGAGTTTCGATTGGGACAGGGGGGGTTAACTATGGCTACACCTTC.

The chain carries TRBV6-5 and TRBJ2-5, with TRBD2 matching 10 bases. The tail of the sequence fits TRBJ2-7 better, so the J call may be wrong. Germline loops: CDR1 MNHEY, CDR2 SVGAGI. This CDR3 has 16 amino acids. The CDR3 here is CASSYSKASGSHEQYF. In DNA, the CDR3 is TGTGCCAGCAGTTACTCGAAAGCTAGCGGGAGCCACGAGCAGTACTTC.

The chain carries TRBV5-8 and TRBJ2-7; 12 nucleotides match TRBD1. The V gene's germline CDR1 is SGHTS and CDR2 YDEGEE. With 1 base clipped from V and 6 bases from J, the junction kept 8 bases outside the gene matches. This CDR3 region has 16 residues. CDR3 bases: TGTGCCAGCAGCTTGTATACCGGGACAGGGGGCCTCGAGCAGTACTTC. Translated, it gives CASSLYTGTGGLEQYF.

This chain joins TRBV6-1 and TRBJ1-5; 8 bases are shared with TRBD1. The germline gives CDR1 MNHNS, CDR2 SASEGT. V lost 8 bases, J lost 3 bases, and 3 bases stayed unmatched. The CDR3 sequence is 13 residues long. This CDR3 reads CASLDRANQPQHF. DNA for the CDR3: TGTGCCAGCCTGGACAGGGCCAATCAGCCCCAGCATTTT.

This sequence joins TRBV5-1 and TRBJ2-3, with 7 bases fitting TRBD1. CDR3 size: 16 residues. V shed 4 bases, J shed 3 bases, and the junction held 11 bases outside the gene matches. The germline V gene has CDR1 SGHRS and CDR2 YFSETQ. CDR3 coding DNA: TGCGCCAGCAGCAGGACCAGACAGGGTAGTACAGATACGCAGTATTTT. The encoded protein is CASSRTRQGSTDTQYF.

The rearrangement links TRBV2 to TRBJ2-5; a weak D match, TRBD1 (5 bases). In germline, CDR1 is SNHLY, CDR2 FYNNEI. Trimming shortened V by 7 bases and J by 2 bases, and 8 bases separated the two germline ends. The CDR3 sequence is 12 residues long. The CDR3: CASTQGQETQYF. In DNA form, the CDR3 reads TGTGCCAGCACTCAGGGTCAAGAGACCCAGTACTTC.

The CDR3 sequence is CASSLSGGADEQYF. For the CDR3, the DNA is TGTGCCAGCAGCTTGAGTGGGGGCGCCGACGAGCAGTACTTC. The rearrangement uses TRBV5-6 and TRBJ2-7, with D maybe TRBD1 (6 bases). Germline V CDR1 and CDR2: SGHDT, YYEEEE. The length of the CDR3 is 14 residues. V was clipped by 1 base and J by 5 bases, with 13 bases between them.

The chain employs TRBV10-1 and TRBJ1-6; D gene unclear. Germline V gene data show CDR1 as WNHNN and CDR2 as SYGVQD (reference sequence). Trimming removed 3 bases from V and 3 bases from J, with 6 bases in between. The CDR3 length is 14 residues. Written as DNA, the CDR3 is TGCGCCAGCAGTGACAAAAACTATAATTCACCCCTCCACTTT. Its protein is CASSDKNYNSPLHF.

The genes are TRBV5-8 and TRBJ1-5, with a possible D match to TRBD1 (6 bases). Looked up from germline, CDR1 is SGHTS and CDR2 is YDEGEE. V gave up 0 bases and J gave up 0 bases, with 10 bases separating them. The length of the CDR3 is 16 residues. CDR3 sequence: CASSLGQEYSNQPQHF. The DNA of the CDR3 is TGTGCCAGCAGCTTGGGACAGGAGTATAGCAATCAGCCCCAGCATTTT.

The chain joins TRBV6-5 to TRBJ2-1, with D maybe TRBD2 (6 bases). Trimming shortened V by 5 bases and J by 3 bases, and 8 bases separated the two germline ends. Looked up from germline, CDR1 is MNHEY and CDR2 is SVGAGI. The CDR3 is made up of 13 amino acids. The CDR3 reads CASSAGFYNEQFF. The CDR3, as DNA: TGTGCCAGCAGTGCGGGGTTCTACAATGAGCAGTTCTTC.

The V call is TRBV19, the J call TRBJ2-3, with TRBD2 matching over 8 bases. The trim removed 6 bases at V and 1 base at J, leaving 3 bases unmatched. The V gene's germline CDR1 is LNHDA and CDR2 SQIVND (reference sequence). The CDR3 loop spans 14 amino acids. CDR3 DNA: TGTGCCAGTAGCGGAGCGGGGGGCACAGATACGCAGTATTTT. Translating it yields CASSGAGGTDTQYF. The whole variable domain, filled in from reference TRBV19 and TRBJ2-3, reads DGGITQSPKYLFRKEGQNVTLSCEQNLNHDAMYWYRQDPGQGLRLIYYSQIVNDFQKGDIAEGYSVSREKKESFPLTVTSAQKNPTAFYLCASSGAGGTDTQYFGPGTRLTVL.

V usage is TRBV29-1 and J usage is TRBJ2-7; D remains ambiguous. Germline assignment: CDR1 SQVTM and CDR2 ANQGSEA. The CDR3 contains 13 residues. Trimming removed 4 bases from V and 2 bases from J, with 12 bases in between. CDR3 region: CSVGQKIAYEQYF. The CDR3, as DNA: TGCAGCGTTGGTCAGAAAATCGCCTACGAGCAGTACTTC.

The chain is built from TRBV2 and TRBJ2-7; D is unclear. V was trimmed by 0 bases and J by 11 bases, leaving 8 bases between them. The CDR3 consists of 11 residues. The germline CDR1 and CDR2 sequences are SNHLY and FYNNEI. CDR3 sequence reads: CASSEARFEYF. As DNA, the CDR3 is TGTGCCAGCAGTGAAGCCCGTTTCGAGTACTTC.

This chain connects TRBV5-1 to TRBJ2-1; no definite D call. V lost 0 bases, J lost 4 bases, and 5 bases lay in between. The CDR3 contains 13 residues. Germline-derived CDR1 and CDR2 are SGHRS and YFSETQ. The CDR3 DNA reads as TGCGCCAGCAGCTTGGGGCAGTACAATGAGCAGTTCTTC. Its translation: CASSLGQYNEQFF.

The rearrangement joins TRBV7-6 to TRBJ2-4, with 7 nucleotides matching TRBD2. The CDR3 spans 18 residues. The V gene's germline CDR1 is SGHVS and CDR2 FNYEAQ. V lost 5 bases to trimming and J lost 8 bases; unmatched junction nucleotides: 21. The CDR3 DNA sequence: TGTGCCAGCAGCCAGGATATTGGCGGGAGCGCGACCGGGGACATTCAGTACTTC. Translation: CASSQDIGGSATGDIQYF. Based on the CDR3 plus reference TRBV7-6 and TRBJ2-4, the full variable domain is GAGVSQSPRYKVTKRGQDVALRCDPISGHVSLYWYRQALGQGPEFLTYFNYEAQQDKSGLPNDRFSAERPEGSISTLTIQRTEQRDSAMYRCASSQDIGGSATGDIQYFGAGTRLSVL.

V usage is TRBV27 and J usage is TRBJ2-3; TRBD2 agrees at 9 bases. The V gene end was trimmed by 6 bases and the J gene end by 2 bases; junction bases not matched to a gene: 12. CDR1 is MNHEY and CDR2 is SMNVEV in the germline V gene (reference sequence). The CDR3 covers 17 residues. This CDR3 is CASRRGVAGANTDTQYF. The CDR3, as DNA: TGTGCCAGCAGGAGGGGGGTAGCGGGAGCTAACACAGATACGCAGTATTTT.

In its sample, this clone was seen once. V gene TRBV5-4 combines with J gene TRBJ1-3; 10 bases fit TRBD1. Looked up from germline, CDR1 is SGHNT and CDR2 is YYREEE (reference sequence). The CDR3 length is 16 residues. The ends lost 5 bases at V and 1 base at J; junction bases unmatched: 6. The CDR3 reads CASSLTGGASGNTIYF. DNA of the CDR3: TGTGCCAGCAGTCTGACAGGGGGCGCGTCTGGAAACACCATATATTTT.